The following is a TCR beta chain sequence with its context. TCR beta sequencing covered blood CD8+ and CD4+ T cells. Relapsing-remitting disease, either stable or active, was present in the treatment-naive patients who were the multiple sclerosis controls. Negative isolation was applied to CD8+ and CD4+ T cells, and FACS enrichment was applied to TEMRA cells. The data were taken from a study of CD8 T cells in Susac syndrome. RNA was extracted with the RNeasy kit, and a quantity of roughly 0.45 to 1 ug was reverse transcribed using random hexamers. Amplification of TCR beta CDR3 across 54 Vbeta and 13 Jbeta was performed with immunoSEQ multiplex PCR. TCRdb re-analysed the immunoSEQ multiplex PCR reads in MiXCR, keeping a single row per CDR3 protein. The sample consists of approximately 110,000 distinct CDR3 sequences, approximately 95% of them appearing once. Trimming removed 1 base from V and 11 bases from J; junction bases left unmatched: 0. This CDR3 contains 12 residues. Germline assignment: CDR1 MGHRA and CDR2 YSYEKL.

This TCR was sampled from a human donor with multiple sclerosis. Material for sequencing was CD8+ T cells from PBMCs. The J gene is TRBJ1-1, the V gene TRBV4-1; 11 bases are a match to TRBD1. CDR3 coding DNA: TGCGCCAGCAGCCAAGGGGACAGGGGGGCTTTCTTT. Translated, it gives CASSQGDRGAFF.